This TCR beta chain originates from a study of beta chain features in type 1 diabetes. Study-level information: Healthy donors and patients showed comparable age, gender and cell yields.

Study results and limitations: Cells expressing TCR highly could be over-represented by cDNA sequencing. TCRB CDR3s from Type 1 diabetes patients were moderately but significantly shorter in all four CD4+ subsets.

The authors reverse transcribed all of the isolated RNA, so sequencing captured expressed TCRB transcripts. Measured with immunoSEQ multiplex PCR; TCRdb has only the in-frame clones, and not every one. In the table there are some 190,000 clones, roughly 8% of which are singletons. Regarding this clone: Its antigen is unknown.

The germline CDR1 and CDR2 sequences are SGHTA and FQGTGA. V gave up 5 bases and J gave up 6 bases, with 12 bases separating them. There are 13 residues in the CDR3. Per donor, one heparinised blood draw averaged roughly 120 mL. Cells sorted by CD45RO/CCR7/CD25/CD127/CD95/CD27 comprised CD4+ naive, central memory, regulatory and stem cell-like memory cells. Sequencing used central memory CD4+ T cells from blood. This receptor was taken from a woman in her thirties or forties with type 1 diabetes. The chain employs TRBV7-3 and TRBJ2-3, with D perhaps matching TRBD2 (6 bases). Here the CDR3 reads CASSGSGSDTQYF. As DNA, the CDR3 is TGTGCCAGCAGCGGTAGCGGTAGCGATACGCAGTATTTT.